Listed below are T cell receptor beta chains from one sample, sequenced in a study of patients and donors after allogeneic stem cell transplantation. Each CDR3 protein is one row after TCRdb ran MiXCR on the RT-PCR reads. This sample has approximately 90,000 distinct CDR3 sequences, with around 5% found just once. Sequences were obtained from blood, either unsorted or a sorted T cell fraction (not recorded which). The receptors stem from a human donor who was either an allogeneic HSCT recipient or a stem cell or donor lymphocyte infusion donor (not recorded which). It is not recorded whose cells these are; they may come from a transplant donor. Both conserved end residues are part of each CDR3.

v_call | cdr3_aa
TRBV2 | CASSFGVDTQYF
TRBV27 | CASSPQGRYEQYF
TRBV6-1 | CASSQSMGLAAYNEQFF
TRBV28 | CASRGGGVYGYTF
TRBV28 | CASSLRLGSNTGELFF
TRBV6-5 | CASSYLGQSLTGNTIYF
TRBV11-2 | CASSLTTSVRTEQFF
TRBV10-3 | CAISERGGLNTEAFF
TRBV29-1 | CSVEDWGGDRRRNTEAFF
TRBV7-3 | CASSLLGTSEETQYF
TRBV14 | CASSRTGYEQYF
TRBV5-1 | CASSPWDVENSPLHF
TRBV10-3 | CAISEIGQDTEAFF
TRBV20-1 | CSANGASGATDTQYF
TRBV20-1 | CSAREGSDTQYF
TRBV4-1 | CASRPSPSSLNTEAFF
TRBV20-1 | CSAVPEGDTEAFF
TRBV7-8 | CASSPAVASAPQETQYF
TRBV20-1 | CSARDPLNEKLFF
TRBV7-6 | CASSLVSYEQYF
TRBV5-1 | CASSFQQGIVEAFF
TRBV30 | CAWSHRDRGFQETQYF
TRBV27 | CASSFKGGGAYNEQFF
TRBV7-2 | CASSMGIAGEQFF
TRBV7-8 | CASSLVGGGTEAFF
TRBV7-8 | CASSLRVGRATDTQYF
TRBV24-1 | CATSDLPTDTQYF
TRBV3-1 | CASRYRDLEAFF
TRBV27 | CASSTSRQVYEQYF
TRBV30 | CAWSVASGNNEQFF
TRBV28 | CASRGTGAGNTIYF
TRBV20-1 | CSARPSRGSEAFF
TRBV18 | CASSAGTGSYGYTF
TRBV20-1 | CSAGYRVTEAFF
TRBV20-1 | CSASSLSLAGERVRFEQYF
TRBV9 | CASSQGTEGGEKLFF
TRBV5-6 | CASSFFGLAGGEGVYNEQFF
TRBV28 | CASSSGQQTSNQPQHF
TRBV4-2 | CASSQDALRARGSEKLFF
TRBV16 | CASSLDRGNTEAFF
TRBV10-2 | CASSGGNTEAFF
TRBV25-1 | CASSPSVEDAGELFF
TRBV30 | CAWSHRDRGQYF
TRBV18 | CASTPSGRGYTEAFF
TRBV20-1 | CSARDFTTSVGDTQYF
TRBV10-3 | CATRQGPNQPQHF
TRBV7-2 | CASSFWDSDNEKLFF
TRBV10-3 | CAISQDSEQYF
TRBV23-1 | CASSPPTSGGCQETQYF
TRBV28 | CASSVVEGQGGQPQHF
TRBV7-9 | CASSRDRAVGNGYTF
TRBV6-4 | CASSISPPALPNRDEAFF